This record covers a single T cell receptor (beta chain). This record comes from a study of blood T cell repertoires in COVID-19. The table came from immunoSEQ multiplex PCR; TCRdb's copy has only in-frame clones and leaves some out. The sample lists about 95,000 clones, 89% occurring once. The TCR originated in a woman aged 70-85 years with acute or convalescent COVID-19. Sequencing was performed on peripheral blood.

The CDR3 coding sequence is TGCGCCAGCAGCCTCTCACTAGCGGGAGGCGGTGCTGGGGCCAACGTCCTGACTTTC. Protein sequence: CASSLSLAGGGAGANVLTF. J is TRBJ2-6 and V is TRBV5-1; 12 nucleotides match TRBD2. Unmatched junction bases numbered 10, after V lost 4 bases and J lost 2 bases. The CDR3 has 19 amino acids. CDR1 is SGHRS, CDR2 YFSETQ, per germline.